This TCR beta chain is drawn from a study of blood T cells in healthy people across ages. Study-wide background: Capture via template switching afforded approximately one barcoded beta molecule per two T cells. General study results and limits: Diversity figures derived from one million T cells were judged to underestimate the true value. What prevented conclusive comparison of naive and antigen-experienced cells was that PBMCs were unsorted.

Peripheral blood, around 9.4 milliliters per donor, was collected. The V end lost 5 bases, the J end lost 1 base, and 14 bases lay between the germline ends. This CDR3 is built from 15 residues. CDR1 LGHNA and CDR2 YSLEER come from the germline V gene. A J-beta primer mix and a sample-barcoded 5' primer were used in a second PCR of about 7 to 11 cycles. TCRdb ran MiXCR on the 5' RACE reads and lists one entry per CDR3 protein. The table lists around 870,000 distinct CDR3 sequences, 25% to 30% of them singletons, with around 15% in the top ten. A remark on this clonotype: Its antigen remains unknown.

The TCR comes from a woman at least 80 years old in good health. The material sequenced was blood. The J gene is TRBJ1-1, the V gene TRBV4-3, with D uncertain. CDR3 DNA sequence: TGCGCCAGCAGCTTGTCGTCCGCAGCGAACACTGAAGCTTTCTTT. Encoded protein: CASSLSSAANTEAFF.